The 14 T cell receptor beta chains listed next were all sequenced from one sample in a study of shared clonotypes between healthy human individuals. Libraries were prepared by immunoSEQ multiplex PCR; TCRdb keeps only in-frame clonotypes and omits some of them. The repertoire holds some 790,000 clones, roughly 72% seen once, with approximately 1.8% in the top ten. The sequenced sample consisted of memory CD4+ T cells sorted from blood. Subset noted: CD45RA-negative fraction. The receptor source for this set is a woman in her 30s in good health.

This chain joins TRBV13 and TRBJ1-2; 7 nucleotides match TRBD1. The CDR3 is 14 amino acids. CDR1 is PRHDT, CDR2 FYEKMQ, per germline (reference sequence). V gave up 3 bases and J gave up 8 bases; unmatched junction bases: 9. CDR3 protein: CASSFQQGSEGYTF. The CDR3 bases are TGTGCCAGCAGCTTCCAACAGGGGAGTGAGGGCTACACCTTC. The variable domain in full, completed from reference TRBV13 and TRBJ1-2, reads AAGVIQSPRHLIKEKRETATLKCYPIPRHDTVYWYQQGPGQDPQFLISFYEKMQSDKGSIPDRFSAQQFSDYHSELNMSSLELGDSALYFCASSFQQGSEGYTFGSGTRLTVV.

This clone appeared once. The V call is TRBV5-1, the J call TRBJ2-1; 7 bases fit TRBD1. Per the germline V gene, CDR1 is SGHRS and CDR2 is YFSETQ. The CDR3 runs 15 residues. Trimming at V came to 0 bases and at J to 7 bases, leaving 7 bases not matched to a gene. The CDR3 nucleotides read TGCGCCAGCAGCTTGGTTGGACAGGTCAGGAATGAGCAGTTCTTC. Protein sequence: CASSLVGQVRNEQFF.

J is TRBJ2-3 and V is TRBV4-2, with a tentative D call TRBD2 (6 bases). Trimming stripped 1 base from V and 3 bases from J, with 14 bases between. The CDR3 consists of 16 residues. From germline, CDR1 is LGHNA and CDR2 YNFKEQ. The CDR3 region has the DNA TGTGCCAGCAGCCAAGCGCGGGACTTGCAAACAGATACGCAGTATTTT. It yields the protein CASSQARDLQTDTQYF.

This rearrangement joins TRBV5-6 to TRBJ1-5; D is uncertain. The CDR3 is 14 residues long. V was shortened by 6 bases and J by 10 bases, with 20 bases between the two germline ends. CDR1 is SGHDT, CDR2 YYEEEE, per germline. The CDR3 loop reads CASTLNRGSSPQHF. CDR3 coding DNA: TGTGCCAGCACCCTAAACCGGGGTAGTAGTCCCCAGCATTTT.

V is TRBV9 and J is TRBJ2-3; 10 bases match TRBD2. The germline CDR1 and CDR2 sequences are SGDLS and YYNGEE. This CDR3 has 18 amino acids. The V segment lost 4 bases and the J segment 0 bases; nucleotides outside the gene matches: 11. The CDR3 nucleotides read TGTGCCAGCAGCCCCCATTTAGCGGGAGGAACTAGCACAGATACGCAGTATTTT. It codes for CASSPHLAGGTSTDTQYF.

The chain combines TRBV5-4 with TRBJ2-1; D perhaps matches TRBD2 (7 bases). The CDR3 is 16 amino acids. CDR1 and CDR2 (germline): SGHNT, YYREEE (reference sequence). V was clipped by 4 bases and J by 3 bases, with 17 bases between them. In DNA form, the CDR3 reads TGTGCCAGCAGCGGGGGGGGCGGAGGCGACTACAATGAGCAGTTCTTC. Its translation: CASSGGGGGDYNEQFF.

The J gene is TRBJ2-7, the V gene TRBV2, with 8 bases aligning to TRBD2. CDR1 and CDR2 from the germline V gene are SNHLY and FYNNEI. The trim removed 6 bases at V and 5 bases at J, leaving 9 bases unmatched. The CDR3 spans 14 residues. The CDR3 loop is CASRTSGGVHEQYF. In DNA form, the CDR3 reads TGTGCCAGCAGAACTAGCGGAGGGGTCCACGAGCAGTACTTC. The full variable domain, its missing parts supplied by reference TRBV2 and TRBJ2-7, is EPEVTQTPSHQVTQMGQEVILRCVPISNHLYFYWYRQILGQKVEFLVSFYNNEISEKSEIFDDQFSVERPDGSNFTLKIRSTKLEDSAMYFCASRTSGGVHEQYFGPGTRLTVT.

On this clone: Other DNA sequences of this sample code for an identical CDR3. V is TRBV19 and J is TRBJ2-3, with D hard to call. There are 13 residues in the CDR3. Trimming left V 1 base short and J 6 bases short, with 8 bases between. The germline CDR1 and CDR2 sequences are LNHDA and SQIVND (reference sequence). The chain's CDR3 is CASSIAATDTQYF. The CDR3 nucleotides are TGTGCCAGTAGTATAGCGGCAACGGATACGCAGTATTTT.

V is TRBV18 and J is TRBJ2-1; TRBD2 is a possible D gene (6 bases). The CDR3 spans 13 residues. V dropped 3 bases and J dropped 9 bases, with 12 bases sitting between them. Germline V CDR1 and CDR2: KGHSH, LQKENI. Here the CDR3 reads CASSPTSSAEQFF. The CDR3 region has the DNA TGTGCCAGCTCACCGACTAGTTCGGCTGAGCAGTTCTTC.

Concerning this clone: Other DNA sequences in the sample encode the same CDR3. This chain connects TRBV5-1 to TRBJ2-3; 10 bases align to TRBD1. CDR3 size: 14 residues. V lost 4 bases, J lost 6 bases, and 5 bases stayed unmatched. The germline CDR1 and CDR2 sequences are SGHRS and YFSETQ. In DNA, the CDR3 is TGCGCCAGCAGCCTGACAGGGGGCAGGGATACGCAGTATTTT. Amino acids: CASSLTGGRDTQYF.

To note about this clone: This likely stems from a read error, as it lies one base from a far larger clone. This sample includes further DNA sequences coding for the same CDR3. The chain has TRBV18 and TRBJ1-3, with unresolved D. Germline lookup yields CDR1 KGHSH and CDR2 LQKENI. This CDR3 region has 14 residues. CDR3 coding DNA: TGCGCCAGCTCGCCTACAACCTCTGGAAACACCATATATTTT. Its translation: CASSPTTSGNTIYF. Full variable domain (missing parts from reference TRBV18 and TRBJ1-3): NAGVMQNPRHLVRRRGQEARLRCSPMKGHSHVYWYRQLPEEGLKFMVYLQKENIIDESGMPKERFSAEFPKEGPSILRIQQVVRGDSAAYFCASSPTTSGNTIYFGEGSWLTVV.

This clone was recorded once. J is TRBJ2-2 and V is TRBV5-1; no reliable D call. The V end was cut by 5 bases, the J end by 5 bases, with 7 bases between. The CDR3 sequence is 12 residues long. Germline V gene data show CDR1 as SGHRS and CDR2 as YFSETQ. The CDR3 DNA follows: TGCGCCAGCAGTAACCCGACCGGGGAGCTGTTTTTT. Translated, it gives CASSNPTGELFF.

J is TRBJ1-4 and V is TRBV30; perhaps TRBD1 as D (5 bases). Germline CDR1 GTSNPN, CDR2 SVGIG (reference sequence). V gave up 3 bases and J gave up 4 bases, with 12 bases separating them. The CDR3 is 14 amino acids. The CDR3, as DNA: TGTGCCTGGAGGGGATGGGGGGGTAATGAAAAACTGTTTTTT. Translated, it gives CAWRGWGGNEKLFF.

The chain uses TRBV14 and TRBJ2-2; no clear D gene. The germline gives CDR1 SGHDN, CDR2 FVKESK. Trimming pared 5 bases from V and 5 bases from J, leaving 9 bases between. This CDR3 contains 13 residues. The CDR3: CASSWTTTGELFF. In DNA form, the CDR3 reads TGTGCCAGCAGCTGGACGACGACCGGGGAGCTGTTTTTT. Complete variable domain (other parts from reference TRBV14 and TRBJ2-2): EAGVTQFPSHSVIEKGQTVTLRCDPISGHDNLYWYRRVMGKEIKFLLHFVKESKQDESGMPNNRFLAERTGGTYSTLKVQPAELEDSGVYFCASSWTTTGELFFGEGSRLTVL.